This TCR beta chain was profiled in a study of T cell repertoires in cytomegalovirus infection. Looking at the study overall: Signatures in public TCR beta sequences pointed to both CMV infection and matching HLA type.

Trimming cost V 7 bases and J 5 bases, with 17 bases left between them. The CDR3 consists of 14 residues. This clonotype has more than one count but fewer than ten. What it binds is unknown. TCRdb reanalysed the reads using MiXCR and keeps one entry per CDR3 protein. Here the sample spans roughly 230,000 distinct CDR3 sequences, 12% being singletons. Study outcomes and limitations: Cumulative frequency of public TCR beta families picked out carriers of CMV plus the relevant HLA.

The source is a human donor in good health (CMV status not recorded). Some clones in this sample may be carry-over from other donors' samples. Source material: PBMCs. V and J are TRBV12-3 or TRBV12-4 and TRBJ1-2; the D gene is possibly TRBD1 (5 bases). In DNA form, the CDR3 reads TGTGCCAGCACCCCTACAGGTTCGGGGTATGGCTACACCTTC. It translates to CASTPTGSGYGYTF.